A single TCR beta chain is shown here with its context. This clone has a single count. The antigen this receptor binds is unknown. No clone much larger than this one lies a single base away; base qualities are absent. Whole blood was collected in K2EDTA tubes by collaborating institutions according to the institutions' own protocols. For TCRbeta analysis, collaborators shipped samples in one of three forms: frozen whole blood, isolated PBMCs, or DNA extracted from either of those sample types. V is shortened by 5 bases, J by 4 bases, and the region joining them spans 21 bases. From cysteine to phenylalanine, the CDR3 is 16 amino acids long. The CDR3 DNA has 48 bases and is translated from base 1. The germline V gene (reference sequence) gives CDR1 as MNHEY and CDR2 as SMNVEV. The entry originates in a study of blood T cell repertoires in COVID-19 (dated by TCRdb to 2018 to 2020). In the study overall: Samples from collaborators originated in the United States, Italy and Spain and spanned both the acute and convalescent phases of COVID-19. The prospective study material was composed of cDNA or gDNA derived from T cells, B-cell-depleted T cells, or PBMCs. The repertoires were released in a freely available public database meant as a resource for research on the immune response to SARS-CoV-2. The dataset comprised deeply sampled blood TCRbeta repertoires from subjects exposed to, actively infected with, or recovered from COVID-19. Where HLA class I and class II types were available, the types were taken from metadata supplied by the sample provider, not from assay-based typing. The samples were drawn from two sources: the first 160 participants of the ongoing ImmuneRACE study, and fewer than 1,500 subjects contributed by 6 global collaborators. The sample metadata nearly always contained a de-identified subject ID, COVID-19 status, age in years and sex.

Broad study findings and their caveats: Clinical and demographic metadata were provided uncurated, with the amount varying by source and participant.

The immunoSEQ Assay, a bias-controlled multiplex PCR, was used to amplify TCRbeta CDR3 regions from genomic DNA. The original methods were these. Nucleated cell counts per sample were estimated from amplification of reference gene primers within the assay. Sequence reads were collapsed and filtered to measure the absolute abundance of every unique TCRbeta CDR3 rearrangement. For each sample, productive Simpson clonality was calculated by taking the square root of Simpson's diversity index across productive rearrangements. TCRdb's version of the immuneACCESS table is confined to in-frame rearrangements and falls short of the full clone set. An unresolved V gene accounts for under half of the shortfall where checked; the remainder is of unknown origin. V, J and clone size reflect that table, while D and trimming were determined from the DNA. A total of more than 13,000 clones appear in this sample, about 89% of them only once. The ten biggest clones cover 2.4% of the sample.

The chain links TRBV27 with TRBJ2-7; matching of 6 bases hints at TRBD2 as the D gene. The sample comprised peripheral blood. This clonotype was sampled from a woman aged 70-85 years in a cohort sampled during active or convalescent COVID-19. The CDR3: CASSSTGTPGIYEQYF. The nucleotide sequence reads as follows: TGTGCCAGCAGTAGCACCGGGACTCCTGGAATTTACGAGCAGTACTTC.